This T cell receptor beta chain originates from a study of shared clonotypes between healthy human individuals. Genomic DNA from each subset was divided evenly over several immunoSEQ plates. The unsorted PBMC replicate PCRs were performed with about 290 ng DNA, around 30,000 T cell genomes. The method was immunoSEQ multiplex PCR; TCRdb's version includes in-frame clones alone and lacks a portion of them. Of some 530,000 clones listed, over 75% were seen once; the top ten hold approximately 11%. Comment on this clone: Its antigen is unidentified.

All donors qualified as healthy HIV-negative adults and had experienced no recent acute infections or vaccinations. Findings of the study overall: Since donors were few, the genetic and exposure-history diversity represented was limited.

The CDR3 is 14 residues long. CDR1 is MDHEN, CDR2 SYDVKM, per germline. The ends lost 6 bases at V and 1 base at J; junction bases unmatched: 0. The chain has TRBV28 and TRBJ2-2; 9 bases agree with TRBD2. Sequenced material: PBMCs. The receptor was isolated from a woman aged 40 to 50 in good health. Some clones in this sample may be carry-over from other donors' samples. Here the CDR3 reads CASRTSGNTGELFF. For the CDR3, the DNA is TGTGCCAGCAGGACTAGCGGGAACACCGGGGAGCTGTTTTTT.